The rows below give T cell receptor beta chains drawn from one sample of a study of beta chain features in type 1 diabetes. Profiled with immunoSEQ multiplex PCR; TCRdb holds only in-frame clones, not every one. The sample records over 200,000 clones, approximately 11% being singletons. Sequencing was carried out using naive CD4+ T cells from blood. The receptors stem from a man aged 25 to 40 with type 1 diabetes. The CDR3 runs from the conserved cysteine through the conserved F or W. D genes are given only for firm matches. Expanded clones get a size class; other rows say once, few or many, or leave the size out.

abundance,j_gene,d_gene,v_gene,CDR3aa,CDR3nt
few,TRBJ1-6,TRBD1,TRBV30,CAWTRTGRDNSPLHF,TGTGCCTGGACCCGGACAGGGCGCGATAATTCACCCCTCCACTTT
few,TRBJ2-3,TRBD2,TRBV6-1,CASLAGDVDTQYF,TGTGCCAGCCTAGCGGGGGATGTAGATACGCAGTATTTT
few,TRBJ1-1,-,TRBV19,CASSIAPGEAFF,TGTGCCAGTAGTATAGCCCCGGGGGAAGCTTTCTTT
few,TRBJ1-4,-,TRBV5-1,CASSLAVGRDEKLFF,TGCGCCAGCAGCTTGGCCGTTGGCAGGGATGAAAAACTGTTTTTT
few,TRBJ2-5,TRBD2,TRBV2,CASRPGTSGAETQYF,TGTGCCAGCAGGCCCGGGACTAGCGGGGCTGAGACCCAGTACTTC
-,TRBJ1-2,TRBD1,TRBV2,CASSAGQGNYGYTF,TGTGCCAGCAGTGCTGGACAGGGGAACTATGGCTACACCTTC
-,TRBJ1-1,TRBD1,TRBV28,CASRSTGEGAFF,TGTGCCAGCAGATCTACAGGGGAAGGGGCTTTCTTT
-,TRBJ2-5,TRBD1,TRBV7-9,CATTDREETQYF,TGTGCCACTACGGACAGGGAGGAGACCCAGTACTTC
few,TRBJ1-1,TRBD1,TRBV19,CASSPRTGRGAFF,TGTGCCAGTAGCCCTCGGACAGGGCGGGGAGCTTTCTTT
-,TRBJ1-2,-,TRBV12-5,CASGQDKGRYGYTF,TGTGCTAGTGGGCAGGACAAGGGCCGCTATGGCTACACCTTC
-,TRBJ2-2,-,TRBV5-6,CASSFLWSGELFF,TGTGCCAGCAGCTTTTTATGGAGCGGGGAGCTGTTTTTT
few,TRBJ1-3,-,TRBV7-9,CASSSAGTQGNTIYF,TGTGCCAGCAGCTCGGCCGGGACTCAAGGAAACACCATATATTTT
-,TRBJ2-1,TRBD2,TRBV28,CASSLWAGGPYNEQFF,TGTGCCAGCAGTTTATGGGCGGGGGGGCCCTACAATGAGCAGTTCTTC
few,TRBJ2-2,TRBD2,TRBV14,CASSRGLAGNTGELFF,TGTGCCAGCAGCAGGGGACTAGCGGGGAACACCGGGGAGCTGTTTTTT
-,TRBJ1-6,-,TRBV7-2,CASSLSGFTYNSPLHF,TGTGCCAGCAGCTTATCCGGTTTCACCTATAATTCACCCCTCCACTTT
-,TRBJ1-2,-,TRBV5-6,CASSLPDSGYTF,TGTGCCAGCAGCTTGCCCGACTCAGGCTACACCTTC
few,TRBJ1-5,-,TRBV7-2,CASSLDRQGPQHF,TGTGCCAGCAGCTTAGACCGGCAGGGGCCCCAGCATTTT
-,TRBJ1-5,-,TRBV6-5,CASSTGGRGNQPQHF,TGTGCCAGTTCTACGGGGGGCAGGGGCAATCAGCCCCAGCATTTT
-,TRBJ2-7,-,TRBV10-3,CAIRTLASEQYF,TGTGCCATCAGGACACTAGCTAGCGAGCAGTACTTC
-,TRBJ2-1,-,TRBV7-3,CASSRGLYNEQFF,TGTGCCAGCAGCAGGGGACTTTACAATGAGCAGTTCTTC
few,TRBJ1-2,-,TRBV4-1,CASSQVYRVMDYGYTF,TGCGCCAGCAGCCAAGTTTACAGGGTGATGGACTATGGCTACACCTTC
few,TRBJ1-1,-,TRBV7-2,CASSLGRGNTEAFF,TGTGCCAGCAGCTTAGGCAGGGGCAACACTGAAGCTTTCTTT
-,TRBJ2-1,-,TRBV5-1,CASKFLASSYNEQFF,TGCGCCAGCAAGTTCCTAGCGAGCTCCTACAATGAGCAGTTCTTC
-,TRBJ2-4,-,TRBV7-2,CASSLAPTGGAGYIQYF,TGTGCCAGCAGCTTAGCCCCCACGGGCGGGGCGGGTTACATTCAGTACTTC
-,TRBJ1-2,TRBD1,TRBV7-9,CASSGNRGTGTF,TGTGCCAGCAGTGGGAATCGGGGGACAGGCACCTTC
-,TRBJ1-4,-,TRBV28,CASSQDIGKLFF,TGTGCCAGCAGTCAAGACATCGGAAAACTGTTTTTT
few,TRBJ2-3,-,TRBV4-2,CASSQVSADTQYF,TGTGCCAGCAGCCAAGTTAGCGCAGATACGCAGTATTTT
-,TRBJ2-1,TRBD1,TRBV5-1,CASSWGQGANEQFF,TGCGCCAGCAGCTGGGGACAGGGGGCTAATGAGCAGTTCTTC
few,TRBJ1-1,-,TRBV29-1,CSVRTGTEAFF,TGCAGCGTTCGGACTGGCACTGAAGCTTTCTTT
-,TRBJ1-1,-,TRBV7-2,CASSQTTGPEAFF,TGTGCCAGCAGCCAAACGACAGGCCCTGAAGCTTTCTTT
few,TRBJ2-3,-,TRBV2,CASRIGGADTQYF,TGTGCCAGCAGGATCGGAGGGGCAGATACGCAGTATTTT
few,TRBJ1-1,TRBD1,TRBV2,CASTRDRSTEAFF,TGTGCCAGCACTCGGGACAGGTCCACTGAAGCTTTCTTT
few,TRBJ2-2,TRBD2,TRBV5-4,CASSRGVPRLSTGELFF,TGTGCCAGCAGTCGGGGGGTCCCCAGGTTGAGCACCGGGGAGCTGTTTTTT
-,TRBJ2-1,TRBD1,TRBV9,CASCGTGKDEQFF,TGTGCCAGCTGCGGGACAGGGAAGGATGAGCAGTTCTTC
-,TRBJ1-4,-,TRBV29-1,CSVVQGGKNEKLFF,TGCAGCGTTGTTCAGGGAGGGAAAAATGAAAAACTGTTTTTT
few,TRBJ1-5,-,TRBV30,CAWSSSYSGNQPQHF,TGTGCCTGGAGTTCGAGTTACAGTGGAAATCAGCCCCAGCATTTT
few,TRBJ2-5,-,TRBV11-2,CASSLWGRTRGETQYF,TGTGCCAGCAGCTTATGGGGGAGGACGAGGGGTGAGACCCAGTACTTC
few,TRBJ1-1,-,TRBV18,CASSPSRDTEAFF,TGTGCCAGCTCACCGAGTCGGGACACTGAAGCTTTCTTT
-,TRBJ1-2,TRBD1,TRBV7-2,CASSLVQGYDGYTF,TGTGCCAGCAGCTTAGTACAGGGGTACGATGGCTACACCTTC
few,TRBJ2-1,TRBD1,TRBV5-1,CASSWRTGGLEQFF,TGCGCCAGCAGCTGGAGGACAGGGGGCCTCGAGCAGTTCTTC
-,TRBJ1-5,-,TRBV18,CASSPSGTAGQPQHF,TGTGCCAGCTCACCGTCGGGAACAGCGGGACAGCCCCAGCATTTT
-,TRBJ1-1,-,TRBV5-4,CASSYDSANTEAFF,TGTGCCAGCAGTTACGACAGTGCCAACACTGAAGCTTTCTTT
-,TRBJ1-6,-,TRBV23-1,CASSQWERQGNSPLHF,TGCGCCAGCAGTCAATGGGAAAGGCAGGGGAATTCACCCCTCCACTTT
-,TRBJ2-4,TRBD2,TRBV29-1,CSAQVLAGAKNIQYF,TGCAGCGCCCAAGTACTAGCGGGGGCCAAAAACATTCAGTACTTC
-,TRBJ1-4,-,TRBV7-2,CASSPRAGVNEKLFF,TGTGCCAGCAGCCCGAGGGCCGGAGTAAATGAAAAACTGTTTTTT
few,TRBJ2-5,TRBD1,TRBV10-3,CAISEGQGETQYF,TGTGCCATCAGTGAGGGACAGGGTGAGACCCAGTACTTC
-,TRBJ2-7,-,TRBV27,CASSITTGYEQYF,TGTGCCAGCAGTATAACCACAGGCTACGAGCAGTACTTC